Given below is one T cell receptor (beta chain) in context. Just one base apart from a much larger clone, this may be a read error. Since the CDR3 does not end with the conserved phenylalanine or tryptophan, this likely comes from a read error. Each diagnosis drew on symptoms, thyroxine, TRAb, thyroid ultrasound and orbital computed tomography findings. Before ophthalmopathy appeared, progressors gave blood at initial hyperthyroidism diagnosis. This record comes from a study of T cells in Graves' hyperthyroidism and ophthalmopathy. Amplified TCR beta CDR3 regions came from RNA transcripts. The HTBI set primed first-round TCR CDR3 RT-PCR. TCRdb reprocessed the multiplex PCR reads with MiXCR, giving one entry per CDR3 protein. This table holds about 400,000 distinct CDR3 sequences, around 16% found once. The CDR3 contains 13 residues. The germline CDR1 and CDR2 sequences are SGHTA and FQGNSA. The V gene lost 1 base and the J gene lost 3 bases, with 6 bases spanning the gap.

The specimen was blood. This receptor was taken from a woman between 18 and 29 years old with Graves' hyperthyroidism that later progressed to Graves' ophthalmopathy. V and J are TRBV7-2 and TRBJ1-1; no definite D call. The CDR3 region has the DNA TGTGCCAGCAGCTTAGGGTTAGACACTGAAGCTTTCCTT. This translates into CASSLGLDTEAFL.